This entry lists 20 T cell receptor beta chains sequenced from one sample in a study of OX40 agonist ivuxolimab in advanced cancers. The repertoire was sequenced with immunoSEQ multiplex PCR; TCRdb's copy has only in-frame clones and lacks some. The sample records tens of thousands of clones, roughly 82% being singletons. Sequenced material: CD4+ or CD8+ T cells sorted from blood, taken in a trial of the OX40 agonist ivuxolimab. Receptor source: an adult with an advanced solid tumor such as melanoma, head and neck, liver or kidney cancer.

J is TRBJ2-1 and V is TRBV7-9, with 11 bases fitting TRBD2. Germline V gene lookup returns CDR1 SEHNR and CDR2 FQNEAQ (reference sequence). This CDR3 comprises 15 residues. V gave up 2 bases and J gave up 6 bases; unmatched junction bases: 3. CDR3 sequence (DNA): TGTGCCAGCAGCTTACTAGCGGGGGGAGTCAATGAGCAGTTCTTC. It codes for CASSLLAGGVNEQFF. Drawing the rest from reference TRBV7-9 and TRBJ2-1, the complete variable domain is DTGVSQNPRHKITKRGQNVTFRCDPISEHNRLYWYRQTLGQGPEFLTYFQNEAQLEKSRLLSDRFSAERPKGSFSTLEIQRTEQGDSAMYLCASSLLAGGVNEQFFGPGTRLTVL.

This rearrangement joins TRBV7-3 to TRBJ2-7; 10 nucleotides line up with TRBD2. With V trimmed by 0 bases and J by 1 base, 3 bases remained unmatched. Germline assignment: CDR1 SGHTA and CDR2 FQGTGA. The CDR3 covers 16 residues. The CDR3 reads CASSLTGLADSYEQYF. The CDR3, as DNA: TGTGCCAGCAGCTTAACCGGACTAGCGGATTCCTACGAGCAGTACTTC.

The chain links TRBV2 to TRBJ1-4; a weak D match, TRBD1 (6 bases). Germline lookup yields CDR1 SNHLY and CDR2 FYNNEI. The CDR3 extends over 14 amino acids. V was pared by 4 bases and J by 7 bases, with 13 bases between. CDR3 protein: CASSGGGISEKLFF. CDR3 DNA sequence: TGTGCCAGCAGTGGAGGGGGAATTAGTGAAAAACTGTTTTTT.

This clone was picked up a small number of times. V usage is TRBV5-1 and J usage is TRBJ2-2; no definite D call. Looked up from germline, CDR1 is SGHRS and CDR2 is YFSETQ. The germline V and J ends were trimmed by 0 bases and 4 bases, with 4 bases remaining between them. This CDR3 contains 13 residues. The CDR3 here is CASSLDPTGELFF. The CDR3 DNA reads TGCGCCAGCAGCTTGGATCCCACCGGGGAGCTGTTTTTT.

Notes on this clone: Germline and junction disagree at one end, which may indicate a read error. Here the CDR3 DNA reads TGTGCCAGCCCCAGCAGGGGCCCCCCTGACGCTTTCTTT. Translating gives CASPSRGPPDAFF. The chain joins TRBV7-3 to TRBJ1-1, with D maybe TRBD1 (6 bases). In germline, CDR1 is SGHTA, CDR2 FQGTGA. The CDR3 spans 13 residues.

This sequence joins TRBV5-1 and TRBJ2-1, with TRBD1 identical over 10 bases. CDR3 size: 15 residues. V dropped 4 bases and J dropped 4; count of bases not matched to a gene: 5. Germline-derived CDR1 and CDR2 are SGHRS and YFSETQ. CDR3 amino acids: CASSPRTGGYNEQFF. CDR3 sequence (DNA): TGCGCCAGCAGCCCAAGGACAGGGGGTTACAATGAGCAGTTCTTC.

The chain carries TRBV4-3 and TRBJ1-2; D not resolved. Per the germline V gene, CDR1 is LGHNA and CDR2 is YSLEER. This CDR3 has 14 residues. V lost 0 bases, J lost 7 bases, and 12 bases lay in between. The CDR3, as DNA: TGCGCCAGCAGCCAAGATCCGGGTCAGGCTGGCTACACCTTC. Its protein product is CASSQDPGQAGYTF.

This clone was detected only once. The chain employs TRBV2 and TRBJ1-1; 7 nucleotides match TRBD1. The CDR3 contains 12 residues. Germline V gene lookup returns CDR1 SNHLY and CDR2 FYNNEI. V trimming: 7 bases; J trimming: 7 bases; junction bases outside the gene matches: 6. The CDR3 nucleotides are TGTGCCAGCAAGGAGGGGGCGAATGAAGCTTTCTTT. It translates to CASKEGANEAFF.

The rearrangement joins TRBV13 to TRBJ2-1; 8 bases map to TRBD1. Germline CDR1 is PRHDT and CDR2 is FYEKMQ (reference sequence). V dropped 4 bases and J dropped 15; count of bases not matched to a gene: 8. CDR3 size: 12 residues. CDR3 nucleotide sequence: TGTGCCAGCAGCTCCGGACAGGGCTGGGGGTTCTTC. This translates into CASSSGQGWGFF.

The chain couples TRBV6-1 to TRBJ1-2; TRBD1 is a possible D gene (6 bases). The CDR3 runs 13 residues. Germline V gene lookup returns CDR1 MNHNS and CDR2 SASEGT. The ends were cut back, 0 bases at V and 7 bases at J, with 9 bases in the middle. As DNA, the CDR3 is TGTGCCAGCAGTGAAGCGAGGGGGGGTGGCTACACCTTC. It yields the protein CASSEARGGGYTF.

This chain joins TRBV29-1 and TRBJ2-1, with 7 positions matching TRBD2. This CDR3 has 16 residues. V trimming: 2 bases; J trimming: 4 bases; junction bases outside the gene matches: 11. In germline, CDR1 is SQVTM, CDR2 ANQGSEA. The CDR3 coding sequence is TGCAGCGTTGAACCTCCCCTAGCGGCGAAGTACAATGAGCAGTTCTTC. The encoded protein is CSVEPPLAAKYNEQFF.

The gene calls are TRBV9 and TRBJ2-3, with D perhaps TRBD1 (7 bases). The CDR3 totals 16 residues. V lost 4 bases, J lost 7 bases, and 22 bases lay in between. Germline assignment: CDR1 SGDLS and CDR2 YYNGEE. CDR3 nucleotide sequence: TGTGCCAGCAGCCCAGGGGGTTTAGCGGCAGGGTATACGCAGTATTTT. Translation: CASSPGGLAAGYTQYF.

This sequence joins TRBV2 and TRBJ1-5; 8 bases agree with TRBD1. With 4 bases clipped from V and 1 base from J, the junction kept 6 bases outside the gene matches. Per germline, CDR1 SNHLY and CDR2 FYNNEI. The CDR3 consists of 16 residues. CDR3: CASSVTRQGSNQPQHF. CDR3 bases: TGTGCCAGCAGTGTGACCCGACAGGGGAGCAATCAGCCCCAGCATTTT.

In DNA form, the CDR3 reads TGTGCCAGCAGGGGACGGGGGGTTTACGAGCAGTACTTC. Protein product: CASRGRGVYEQYF. V usage is TRBV6-5 and J usage is TRBJ2-7, with 7 bases aligning to TRBD2. With 6 bases clipped from V and 4 bases from J, the junction kept 6 bases outside the gene matches. Germline-derived CDR1 and CDR2 are MNHEY and SVGAGI. The CDR3 sequence is 13 residues long.

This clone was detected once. The CDR3 DNA reads TGTGCCAGCAGCTCGACAGGGGTAGGGGGCGAGCAGTACTTC. It is translated as CASSSTGVGGEQYF. This chain connects TRBV7-9 to TRBJ2-7; the match to TRBD1 covers 8 bases. J lost 6 bases, V lost 4 bases, and 8 bases had no gene match. Per germline, CDR1 SEHNR and CDR2 FQNEAQ (reference sequence). This CDR3 comprises 14 residues.

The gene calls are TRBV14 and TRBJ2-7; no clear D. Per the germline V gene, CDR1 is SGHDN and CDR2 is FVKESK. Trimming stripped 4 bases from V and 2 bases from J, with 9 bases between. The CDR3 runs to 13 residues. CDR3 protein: CASSLVGTYEQYF. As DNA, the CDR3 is TGTGCCAGCAGCCTCGTCGGAACCTACGAGCAGTACTTC.

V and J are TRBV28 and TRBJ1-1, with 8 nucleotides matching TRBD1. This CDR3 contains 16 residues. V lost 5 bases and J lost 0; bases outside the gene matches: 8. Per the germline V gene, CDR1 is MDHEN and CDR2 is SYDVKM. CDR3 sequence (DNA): TGTGCCAGCAGTCCTAGGACAGGGATCATGAACACTGAAGCTTTCTTT. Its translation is CASSPRTGIMNTEAFF. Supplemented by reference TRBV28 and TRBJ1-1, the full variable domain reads DVKVTQSSRYLVKRTGEKVFLECVQDMDHENMFWYRQDPGLGLRLIYFSYDVKMKEKGDIPEGYSVSREKKERFSLILESASTNQTSMYLCASSPRTGIMNTEAFFGQGTRLTVV.

The CDR3 spells CASSDLSLMVPTGELFF. The CDR3 DNA follows: TGTGCCAGCAGTGACTTGAGTTTGATGGTGCCCACCGGGGAGCTGTTTTTT. V gene TRBV6-4 combines with J gene TRBJ2-2; D is uncertain. Trimming removed 1 base at V and 4 bases at J, with 16 bases between. Germline CDR1 and CDR2: MRHNA and SNTAGT. The CDR3 length is 17 residues.

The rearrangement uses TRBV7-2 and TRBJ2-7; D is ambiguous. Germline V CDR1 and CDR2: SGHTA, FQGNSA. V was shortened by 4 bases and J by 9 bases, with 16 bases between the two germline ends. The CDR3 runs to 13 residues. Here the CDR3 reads CASSSRPSDGQYF. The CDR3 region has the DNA TGTGCCAGCAGCTCTCGACCCTCAGATGGGCAGTACTTC.

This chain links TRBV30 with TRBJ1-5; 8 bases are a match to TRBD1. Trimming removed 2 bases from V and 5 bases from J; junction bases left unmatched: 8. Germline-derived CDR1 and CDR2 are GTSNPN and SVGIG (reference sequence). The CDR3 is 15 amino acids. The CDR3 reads CAWSPPGGMYQPQHF. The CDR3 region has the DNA TGTGCCTGGAGTCCACCAGGGGGCATGTATCAGCCCCAGCATTTT.